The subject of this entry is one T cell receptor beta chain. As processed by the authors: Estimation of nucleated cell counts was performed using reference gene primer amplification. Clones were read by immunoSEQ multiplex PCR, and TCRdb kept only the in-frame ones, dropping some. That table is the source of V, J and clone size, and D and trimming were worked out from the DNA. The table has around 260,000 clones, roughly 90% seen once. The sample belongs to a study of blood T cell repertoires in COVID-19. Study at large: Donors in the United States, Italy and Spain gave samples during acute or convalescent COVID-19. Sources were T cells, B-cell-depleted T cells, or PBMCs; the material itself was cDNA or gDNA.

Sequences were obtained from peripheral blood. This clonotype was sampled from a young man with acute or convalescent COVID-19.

CDR3 DNA: TGTGCCAGCAGTTCACTCTTCTATGGCTACACCTTC. Translation gives CASSSLFYGYTF. V gene TRBV27 combines with J gene TRBJ1-2; no definite D call. V was clipped by 4 bases and J by 4 bases, with 7 bases between them. The CDR3 has 12 residues. Germline V gene lookup returns CDR1 MNHEY and CDR2 SMNVEV (reference sequence).